This entry concerns a single T cell receptor (beta chain). This entry belongs to a study of blood T cell repertoires in COVID-19. Study information: Nucleic acid was either cDNA or gDNA, and it came from T cells, B-cell-depleted T cells, or PBMCs.

This CDR3 is built from 14 residues. Germline V gene data show CDR1 as LGHDT and CDR2 as YNNKEL (reference sequence). The V segment lost 3 bases and the J segment 6 bases; nucleotides outside the gene matches: 1. Produced via immunoSEQ multiplex PCR; TCRdb's table is partial and in-frame only. This sample has hundreds of thousands of clones, with about 86% found just once. While infection was still active, Seattle patients were enrolled and then followed longitudinally. The chain joins TRBV3-1 (or the pseudogene TRBV3-2) to TRBJ1-5; 11 bases are a match to TRBD1. The TCR originated in a woman in her seventies with COVID-19, enrolled during active disease. The sample was peripheral blood. The CDR3 protein is CASSHGTGGQPQHF. CDR3 nucleotide sequence: TGTGCCAGCAGCCACGGGACAGGGGGTCAGCCCCAGCATTTT.